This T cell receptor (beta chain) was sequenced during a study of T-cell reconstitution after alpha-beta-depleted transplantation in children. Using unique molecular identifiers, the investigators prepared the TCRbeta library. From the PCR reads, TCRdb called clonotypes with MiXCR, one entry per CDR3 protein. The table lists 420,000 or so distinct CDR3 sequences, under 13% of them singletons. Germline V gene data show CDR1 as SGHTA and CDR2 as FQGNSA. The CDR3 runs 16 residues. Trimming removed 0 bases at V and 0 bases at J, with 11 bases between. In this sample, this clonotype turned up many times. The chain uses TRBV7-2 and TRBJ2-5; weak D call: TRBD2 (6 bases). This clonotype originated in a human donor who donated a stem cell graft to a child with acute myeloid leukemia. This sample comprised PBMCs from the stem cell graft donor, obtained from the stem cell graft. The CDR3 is CASSLAAGWNQETQYF. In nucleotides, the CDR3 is TGTGCCAGCAGCTTAGCAGCGGGCTGGAACCAAGAGACCCAGTACTTC.